Listed below are T cell receptor beta chains from one sample, sequenced in a study of CD8+ T cells in alopecia areata. The table came from immunoSEQ multiplex PCR; TCRdb's copy has only in-frame clones and leaves some out. This sample carries some 150,000 clones, around 58% of them seen once, and the ten largest clones take roughly 6.7%. The sequencing used CD4+ T cells sorted from blood, collected at week 0. These receptors all stem from a human donor with alopecia areata. The CDR3 runs from the conserved cysteine through the conserved F or W. D genes are given only for firm matches. Rows may omit the clone size; those that give it use once, few, many or a size class.

abundance: NA
j_gene: TRBJ1-6
v_gene: TRBV30
d_gene: NA
len: 14
CDR3nt: TGTGCCTGGAGTGTAGGGGCAGGGGAATCACCCCTCCACTTT
CDR3aa: CAWSVGAGESPLHF

abundance: NA
j_gene: TRBJ2-5
v_gene: TRBV4-1
d_gene: NA
len: 13
CDR3nt: TGCGCCAGCAGTACCGGGACACTAGAGACCCAGTACTTC
CDR3aa: CASSTGTLETQYF

abundance: NA
j_gene: TRBJ1-4
v_gene: TRBV9
d_gene: TRBD1
len: 12
CDR3nt: TGTGCCAGCAGCGTAGACAGGGGAAAACTGTTTTTT
CDR3aa: CASSVDRGKLFF

abundance: NA
j_gene: TRBJ2-5
v_gene: TRBV7-2
d_gene: TRBD2
len: 16
CDR3nt: TGTGCCAGCAGCTTAGGTGCTAGCGGGGGCGGGGAGACCCAGTACTTC
CDR3aa: CASSLGASGGGETQYF

abundance: NA
j_gene: TRBJ2-3
v_gene: TRBV7-2
d_gene: NA
len: 15
CDR3nt: TGTGCCAGCAGGCCTGGTGGGGTTAGCACAGATACGCAGTATTTT
CDR3aa: CASRPGGVSTDTQYF

abundance: once
j_gene: TRBJ2-7
v_gene: TRBV6-5
d_gene: NA
len: 11
CDR3nt: TGTGCCAGCAGCCAAGGGCCCGAGCAGTACTTC
CDR3aa: CASSQGPEQYF

abundance: NA
j_gene: TRBJ2-7
v_gene: TRBV5-6
d_gene: TRBD2
len: 15
CDR3nt: TGTGCCAGCAGCCCCGCGGGAGGACAATCCTACGAGCAGTACTTC
CDR3aa: CASSPAGGQSYEQYF

abundance: once
j_gene: TRBJ2-3
v_gene: TRBV7-9
d_gene: NA
len: 17
CDR3nt: TGTGCCAGCAGCTTAGCTAGGGGGGCTGTAATCACAGATACGCAGTATTTT
CDR3aa: CASSLARGAVITDTQYF

abundance: NA
j_gene: TRBJ1-5
v_gene: TRBV15
d_gene: NA
len: 13
CDR3nt: TGTGCCACCGGTGACACTACCAATCAGCCCCAGCATTTT
CDR3aa: CATGDTTNQPQHF

abundance: NA
j_gene: TRBJ1-6
v_gene: TRBV30
d_gene: NA
len: 14
CDR3nt: TGTGCCTGGAGTGTAGGGTCCTCTAATTCACCCCTCCACTTT
CDR3aa: CAWSVGSSNSPLHF

abundance: few
j_gene: TRBJ2-7
v_gene: TRBV5-1
d_gene: NA
len: 16
CDR3nt: TGCGCCAGCAGCCGACTCTGGGACACCCGGCGACACGAGCAGTACTTC
CDR3aa: CASSRLWDTRRHEQYF

abundance: NA
j_gene: TRBJ2-1
v_gene: TRBV29-1
d_gene: NA
len: 15
CDR3nt: TGCAGCGTAATACTCGGGGGCCACTCCTACAATGAGCAGTTCTTC
CDR3aa: CSVILGGHSYNEQFF

abundance: NA
j_gene: TRBJ2-1
v_gene: TRBV2
d_gene: NA
len: 17
CDR3nt: TGTGCCAGCAGTGCATTTGCAGGGACATCCACTCGGGGTGAGCAGTTCTTC
CDR3aa: CASSAFAGTSTRGEQFF

abundance: few
j_gene: TRBJ2-1
v_gene: TRBV19
d_gene: NA
len: 15
CDR3nt: TGTGCCAGTATCGATCCGTCTGGGACCCCTAATGAGCAGTTCTTC
CDR3aa: CASIDPSGTPNEQFF

abundance: NA
j_gene: TRBJ1-1
v_gene: TRBV7-9
d_gene: NA
len: 15
CDR3nt: TGTGCCAGCAGCTTAGACAGGGTCCTGAACACTGAAGCTTTCTTT
CDR3aa: CASSLDRVLNTEAFF

abundance: NA
j_gene: TRBJ2-3
v_gene: TRBV5-6
d_gene: NA
len: 13
CDR3nt: TGTGCCAGCAGCTTTCCGGCAACAGATACGCAGTATTTT
CDR3aa: CASSFPATDTQYF

abundance: few
j_gene: TRBJ1-1
v_gene: TRBV25-1
d_gene: NA
len: 11
CDR3nt: TGTGCCAGCAGTAGGGACACTGAAGCTTTCTTT
CDR3aa: CASSRDTEAFF

abundance: NA
j_gene: TRBJ2-7
v_gene: TRBV7-2
d_gene: NA
len: 13
CDR3nt: TGTGCCAGCAGCTTACTGGGACCCTACGAGCAGTACTTC
CDR3aa: CASSLLGPYEQYF

abundance: NA
j_gene: TRBJ1-2
v_gene: TRBV29-1
d_gene: NA
len: 13
CDR3nt: TGCAGCGTTGACCCCGGTGCTAACTATGGCTACACCTTC
CDR3aa: CSVDPGANYGYTF

abundance: few
j_gene: TRBJ2-5
v_gene: TRBV11-2
d_gene: NA
len: 14
CDR3nt: TGTGCCACCAGTAAACCCGGTTGGGTTGAGACCCAGTACTTC
CDR3aa: CATSKPGWVETQYF

abundance: NA
j_gene: TRBJ2-3
v_gene: TRBV7-2
d_gene: NA
len: 16
CDR3nt: TGTGCCAGCACCCCCCGAGGGGCGGGGTGGACAGATACGCAGTATTTT
CDR3aa: CASTPRGAGWTDTQYF

abundance: NA
j_gene: TRBJ2-1
v_gene: TRBV19
d_gene: NA
len: 15
CDR3nt: TGTGCCAGTAGTATGATGGGCGGGGTTAGGGGTGAGCAGTTCTTC
CDR3aa: CASSMMGGVRGEQFF

abundance: few
j_gene: TRBJ1-4
v_gene: TRBV7-9
d_gene: TRBD1
len: 15
CDR3nt: TGTGCCAGCAGCGCACAGACAGGGGGCGGTGAAAAACTGTTTTTT
CDR3aa: CASSAQTGGGEKLFF

abundance: NA
j_gene: TRBJ1-2
v_gene: TRBV19
d_gene: NA
len: 13
CDR3nt: TGTGCCAGTAGACGGACAGCGACTATTGGCTACACCTTC
CDR3aa: CASRRTATIGYTF

abundance: NA
j_gene: TRBJ1-2
v_gene: TRBV10-3
d_gene: NA
len: 12
CDR3nt: TGTGCCATAGGAAACAGGGACGGGGGCTACACCTTC
CDR3aa: CAIGNRDGGYTF

abundance: few
j_gene: TRBJ1-2
v_gene: TRBV11-2
d_gene: NA
len: 11
CDR3nt: TGTGCCAGCTCCCCTGGGGATGGCTACACCTTC
CDR3aa: CASSPGDGYTF

abundance: few
j_gene: TRBJ2-5
v_gene: TRBV9
d_gene: TRBD2
len: 14
CDR3nt: TGTGCCAGCAGCTTCAGCGGGGGGGCGGAGACCCAGTACTTC
CDR3aa: CASSFSGGAETQYF

abundance: few
j_gene: TRBJ1-2
v_gene: TRBV7-2
d_gene: NA
len: 11
CDR3nt: TGTGCCAGCAGCCAACGGTATGGCTACACCTTC
CDR3aa: CASSQRYGYTF

abundance: NA
j_gene: TRBJ1-4
v_gene: TRBV27
d_gene: NA
len: 13
CDR3nt: TGTGCCAGCAGTTGGGAAAGCGGTGAAAAACTGTTTTTT
CDR3aa: CASSWESGEKLFF

abundance: NA
j_gene: TRBJ1-2
v_gene: TRBV2
d_gene: TRBD1
len: 15
CDR3nt: TGTGCCAGCAGTTATGGACAGGGGGCGAACTATGGCTACACCTTC
CDR3aa: CASSYGQGANYGYTF

abundance: NA
j_gene: TRBJ1-2
v_gene: TRBV2
d_gene: NA
len: 15
CDR3nt: TGTGCCAGCAGCGAGGAGACACCTATTAACTATGGCTACACCTTC
CDR3aa: CASSEETPINYGYTF

abundance: NA
j_gene: TRBJ1-2
v_gene: TRBV2
d_gene: NA
len: 9
CDR3nt: TGTGCCAGCAGAAACTTCTACACCTTC
CDR3aa: CASRNFYTF

abundance: NA
j_gene: TRBJ2-1
v_gene: TRBV11-2
d_gene: TRBD2
len: 16
CDR3nt: TGTGCCAGCAGTTTCGGACTAGCGGGGGGATTAAATGAGCAGTTCTTC
CDR3aa: CASSFGLAGGLNEQFF

abundance: NA
j_gene: TRBJ1-1
v_gene: TRBV29-1
d_gene: TRBD1
len: 12
CDR3nt: TGCAGCGTGGACAGGGGGCTCGCTGAAGCTTTCTTT
CDR3aa: CSVDRGLAEAFF

abundance: NA
j_gene: TRBJ2-5
v_gene: TRBV5-1
d_gene: NA
len: 13
CDR3nt: TGCGCCAGCAGCTTACAGGGCCCAGAGACCCAGTACTTC
CDR3aa: CASSLQGPETQYF

abundance: once
j_gene: TRBJ2-5
v_gene: TRBV12-5
d_gene: NA
len: 12
CDR3nt: TGTGCTAGTGGTTTGGTAACGGAGACCCAGTACTTC
CDR3aa: CASGLVTETQYF

abundance: NA
j_gene: TRBJ2-3
v_gene: TRBV29-1
d_gene: NA
len: 13
CDR3nt: TGCAGCGGTAAAGGGAAGGGTAGATGGACGCAGTATTTT
CDR3aa: CSGKGKGRWTQYF

abundance: NA
j_gene: TRBJ2-1
v_gene: TRBV30
d_gene: TRBD2
len: 15
CDR3nt: TGTGCCTGGAGTGTACAAGCGGGGGGTGCGGGTGAGCAGTTCTTC
CDR3aa: CAWSVQAGGAGEQFF

abundance: NA
j_gene: TRBJ2-5
v_gene: TRBV29-1
d_gene: NA
len: 14
CDR3nt: TGCAGCGTCCCAACTGGGGCCCAAACGGAGACCCAGTACTTC
CDR3aa: CSVPTGAQTETQYF

abundance: NA
j_gene: TRBJ2-6
v_gene: TRBV2
d_gene: NA
len: 13
CDR3nt: TGTGCCAGCAGAACGGAGGGGGCCAACGTCCTGACTTTC
CDR3aa: CASRTEGANVLTF

abundance: few
j_gene: TRBJ2-1
v_gene: TRBV29-1
d_gene: NA
len: 13
CDR3nt: TGCAGCGTCCGGGACACCCCTTTGGATGAGCAGTTCTTC
CDR3aa: CSVRDTPLDEQFF

abundance: few
j_gene: TRBJ2-5
v_gene: TRBV11-2
d_gene: TRBD2
len: 16
CDR3nt: TGTGCCAGCAGCTCCGGAACGAGCGGGGTGGGAGAGACCCAGTACTTC
CDR3aa: CASSSGTSGVGETQYF

abundance: NA
j_gene: TRBJ1-2
v_gene: TRBV6-5
d_gene: NA
len: 11
CDR3nt: TGTGCCAGCAGGGAACTTAATGGCTACACCTTC
CDR3aa: CASRELNGYTF

abundance: NA
j_gene: TRBJ1-1
v_gene: TRBV6-1
d_gene: NA
len: 16
CDR3nt: TGTGCCAGCAGTGAAGCAGGGGGAGGCTCGAACACTGAAGCTTTCTTT
CDR3aa: CASSEAGGGSNTEAFF

abundance: NA
j_gene: TRBJ2-4
v_gene: TRBV5-6
d_gene: NA
len: 14
CDR3nt: TGTGCCAGCAGCCCGGGAATAGCCAAAAACATTCAGTACTTC
CDR3aa: CASSPGIAKNIQYF

abundance: NA
j_gene: TRBJ1-2
v_gene: TRBV30
d_gene: TRBD1
len: 12
CDR3nt: TGTGCCTGGACCCAAGACAGGGGTAGCTACACCTTC
CDR3aa: CAWTQDRGSYTF

abundance: NA
j_gene: TRBJ1-6
v_gene: TRBV2
d_gene: NA
len: 11
CDR3nt: TGTGCCAGTCGGGCTGATTCACCCCTCCACTTT
CDR3aa: CASRADSPLHF

abundance: few
j_gene: TRBJ2-5
v_gene: TRBV19
d_gene: TRBD1
len: 15
CDR3nt: TGTGCCAGTAGCCCAGGACAGGGCTCGAGAGAGACCCAGTACTTC
CDR3aa: CASSPGQGSRETQYF

abundance: few
j_gene: TRBJ2-1
v_gene: TRBV29-1
d_gene: NA
len: 12
CDR3nt: TGCAGCGTTGAACAGGGTCCAAATGAGCAGTTCTTC
CDR3aa: CSVEQGPNEQFF

abundance: NA
j_gene: TRBJ2-7
v_gene: TRBV4-3
d_gene: TRBD1
len: 15
CDR3nt: TGCGCCAGCAGCCCTTCAGGACAGGGGGCGCGCGAGCAGTACTTC
CDR3aa: CASSPSGQGAREQYF

abundance: NA
j_gene: TRBJ1-5
v_gene: TRBV27
d_gene: NA
len: 12
CDR3nt: TGTGCCAGCCGGGGGGCAGGGCAGCCCCAGCATTTT
CDR3aa: CASRGAGQPQHF

abundance: few
j_gene: TRBJ2-1
v_gene: TRBV7-9
d_gene: NA
len: 12
CDR3nt: TGTGCCAGCAGCTTAGCTGACGGGGGGCAGTTCTTC
CDR3aa: CASSLADGGQFF

abundance: once
j_gene: TRBJ2-7
v_gene: TRBV7-2
d_gene: NA
len: 13
CDR3nt: TGTGCCAGCAGGCCTACTATGTCGGGGGAGCAGTACTTC
CDR3aa: CASRPTMSGEQYF